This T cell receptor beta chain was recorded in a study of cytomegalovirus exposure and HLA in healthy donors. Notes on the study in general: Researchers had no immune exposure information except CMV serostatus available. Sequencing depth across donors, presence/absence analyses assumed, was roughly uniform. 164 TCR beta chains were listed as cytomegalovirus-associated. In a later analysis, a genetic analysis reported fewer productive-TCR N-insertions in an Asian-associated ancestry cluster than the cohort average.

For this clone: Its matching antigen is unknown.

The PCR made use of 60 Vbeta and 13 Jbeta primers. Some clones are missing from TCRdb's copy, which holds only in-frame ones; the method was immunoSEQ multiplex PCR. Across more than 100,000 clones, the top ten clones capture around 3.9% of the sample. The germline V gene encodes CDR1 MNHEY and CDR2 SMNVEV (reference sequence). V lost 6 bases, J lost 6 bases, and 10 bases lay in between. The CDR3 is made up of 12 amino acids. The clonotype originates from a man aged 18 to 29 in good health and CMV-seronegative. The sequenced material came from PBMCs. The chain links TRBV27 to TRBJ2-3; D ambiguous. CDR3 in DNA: TGTGCCAGCAGCCGCCGGTCGGATACGCAGTATTTT. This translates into CASSRRSDTQYF.